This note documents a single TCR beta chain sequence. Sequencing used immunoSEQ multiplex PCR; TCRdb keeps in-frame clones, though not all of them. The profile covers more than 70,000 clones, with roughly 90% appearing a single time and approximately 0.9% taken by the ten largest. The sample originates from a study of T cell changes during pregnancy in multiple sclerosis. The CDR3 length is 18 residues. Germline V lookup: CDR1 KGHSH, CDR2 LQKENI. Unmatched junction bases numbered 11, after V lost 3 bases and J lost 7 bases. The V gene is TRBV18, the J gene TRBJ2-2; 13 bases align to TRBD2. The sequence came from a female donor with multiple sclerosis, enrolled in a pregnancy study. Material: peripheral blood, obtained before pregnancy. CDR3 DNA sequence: TGTGCCAGCTCACCCCCACAGACTAGCGGGGGGCACATCGGGGAGCTGTTTTTT. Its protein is CASSPPQTSGGHIGELFF.